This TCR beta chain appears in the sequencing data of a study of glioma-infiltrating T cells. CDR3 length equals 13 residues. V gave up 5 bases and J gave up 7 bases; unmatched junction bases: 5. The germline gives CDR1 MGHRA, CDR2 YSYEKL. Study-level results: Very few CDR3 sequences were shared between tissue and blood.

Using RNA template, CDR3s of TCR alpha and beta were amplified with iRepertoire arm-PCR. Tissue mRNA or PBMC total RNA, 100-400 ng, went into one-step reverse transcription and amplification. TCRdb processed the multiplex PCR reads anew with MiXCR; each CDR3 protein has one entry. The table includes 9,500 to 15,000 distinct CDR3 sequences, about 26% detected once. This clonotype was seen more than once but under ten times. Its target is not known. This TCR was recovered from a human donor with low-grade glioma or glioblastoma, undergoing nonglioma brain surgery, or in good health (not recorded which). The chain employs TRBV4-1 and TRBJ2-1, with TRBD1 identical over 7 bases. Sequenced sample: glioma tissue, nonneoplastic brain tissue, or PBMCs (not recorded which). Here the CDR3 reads CASSAQTGNEQFF. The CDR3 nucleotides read TGCGCCAGCAGCGCCCAGACAGGGAATGAGCAGTTCTTC.